The clone carrying this TCR beta chain was seen many times. TCRdb reanalysed the RACE reads using MiXCR and keeps one entry per CDR3 protein. The sample lists 350,000 to 400,000 distinct CDR3 sequences, about 6% occurring once. The sample's time point: patch test 2, 6 weeks after DPC sensitization. Treatment: therapeutic diphenylcyclopropenone sensitization with weekly scalp DPC. The CDR3 loop spans 16 amino acids. CDR1 and CDR2 (germline): MNHEY, SMNVEV (reference sequence). Trimming cost V 3 bases and J 1 base, with 15 bases left between them. The sample originates from a study of human T cells and chemical hapten exposure.

This receptor was obtained from a woman aged 18 to 35 with alopecia areata. Some clones in this sample may be carry-over from other donors' samples. Specimen: whole blood, collected in connection with sensitization to the hapten diphenylcyclopropenone (DPC). The chain combines TRBV27 with TRBJ1-1; TRBD1 is a possible D gene (6 bases). The CDR3: CASSLEVGQRNTEAFF. The CDR3 region has the DNA TGTGCCAGCAGTTTGGAGGTCGGACAGAGGAACACTGAAGCTTTCTTT.